This T cell receptor beta chain is drawn from a study of blood T cell repertoires in COVID-19. For the study at large: T cells, B-cell-depleted T cells, or PBMCs supplied cDNA or gDNA.

The assay was immunoSEQ multiplex PCR, and TCRdb's table has in-frame clones only and misses some. The sample consists of 55,000 to 80,000 clones, 85% to 90% of them appearing once. Germline V lookup: CDR1 MNHEY, CDR2 SVGAGI. The germline V and J ends were trimmed by 6 bases and 3 bases, with 11 bases remaining between them. CDR3 length: 14 residues. Sequencing was carried out using peripheral blood. This sequence joins TRBV6-5 and TRBJ1-4; D gene unclear. This receptor was taken from a man aged 50 or older with acute or convalescent COVID-19. The DNA for the CDR3 is TGTGCCAGCAGGGTAGGAGAGGCTAATGAAAAACTGTTTTTT. Amino acids: CASRVGEANEKLFF.